Listed below are T cell receptor beta chains from one sample, sequenced in a study of blood T cell repertoires in COVID-19. Sequencing was performed with immunoSEQ multiplex PCR; in TCRdb, only in-frame clones are kept and a portion is missing. The sample consists of around 200,000 clones, 81% of them appearing once. The sequenced sample consisted of PBMCs or T cells enriched from blood (not recorded which). The origin of the receptors is a man aged 35 to 55 who had recovered from COVID-19. Each CDR3 is given with its conserved first and last residue. The D gene is left open where the match is weak. Some rows have no size entry. The others give once, few or many, or a class for an expanded clone.

j_call d_call clone_size cdr3_length v_call cdr3_aa cdr3_nt
TRBJ1-1 NA once 15 TRBV6-5 CASSPGRQMNTEAFF TGTGCCAGCAGCCCGGGAAGGCAAATGAACACTGAAGCTTTCTTT
TRBJ1-5 NA once 18 TRBV19 CASSIRRREGRSNQPQHF TGTGCCAGTAGTATCCGGCGCAGGGAGGGACGGAGCAATCAGCCCCAGCATTTT
TRBJ2-1 NA NA 18 TRBV21-1 CASSGQRVRDRVNNEQFF TGTGCCAGCAGCGGGCAAAGGGTAAGGGACAGGGTGAACAATGAGCAGTTCTTC
TRBJ2-3 TRBD2 NA 21 TRBV3-1/TRBV3-2 CASSPPDRGFAGGPLDDTQYF TGTGCCAGCAGCCCCCCCGACAGAGGGTTCGCGGGAGGGCCTCTTGATGATACGCAGTATTTT
TRBJ1-2 TRBD1 once 16 TRBV15 CATSSEYRGFNYGYTF TGTGCCACCAGCAGCGAATACAGGGGGTTTAACTATGGCTACACCTTC
TRBJ1-2 NA NA 11 TRBV30 CAWSVVRGYTF TGTGCCTGGAGTGTTGTGAGGGGCTACACCTTC
TRBJ2-1 NA NA 15 TRBV18 CASSPGGGFANEQFF TGTGCCAGCTCACCAGGGGGAGGCTTTGCCAATGAGCAGTTCTTC
TRBJ1-1 NA NA 21 TRBV2 CASSVGAPPIGFALRNTEAFF TGTGCCAGCAGTGTTGGGGCCCCACCAATTGGATTCGCCCTCAGGAACACTGAAGCTTTCTTT
TRBJ2-5 NA NA 14 TRBV19 CASRSLGGGETQYF TGTGCCAGTCGGAGTTTAGGGGGTGGAGAGACCCAGTACTTC
TRBJ1-1 NA NA 15 TRBV7-9 CASSLEGGSNTEAFF TGTGCCAGCAGCTTAGAGGGGGGGTCGAACACTGAAGCTTTCTTT
TRBJ1-2 NA NA 15 TRBV19 CASLGPRGGGYGYTF TGTGCCAGTCTTGGGCCGAGGGGGGGTGGCTATGGCTACACCTTC
TRBJ1-1 NA NA 16 TRBV3-1/TRBV3-2 CASSHSKADFGTEAFF TGTGCCAGCAGCCACTCAAAGGCAGACTTTGGCACTGAAGCTTTCTTT
TRBJ2-1 TRBD2 NA 14 TRBV7-7 CASSLAGGRNEQFF TGTGCCAGCAGCTTAGCGGGAGGGCGCAATGAGCAGTTCTTC
TRBJ2-7 TRBD1 NA 16 TRBV2 CASSIPGQGGSDEQYF TGTGCCAGCAGTATCCCGGGACAGGGAGGCAGCGACGAGCAGTACTTC